Below, one T cell receptor (beta chain) is given with its context. Antigen specificity is unknown. Compared with germline, one end of the junction differs, possibly owing to a read error. The CDR3 covers 15 residues. Germline V lookup: CDR1 MGHRA, CDR2 YSYEKL. Subjects with ophthalmopathy showed a Clinical Activity Score no lower than 3, a NOSPECS grade no lower than 4, and a duration shorter than 3 months. Each 10 ml fresh peripheral blood draw supplied the PBMCs. The sample originates from a study of T cells in Graves' hyperthyroidism and ophthalmopathy. Study-level findings and limits: Ophthalmopathy was separated from stable hyperthyroidism by a 13 V-J model. Appearing also in blood were most of the thyroid clonotypes expanded above 0.001.

RNA transcripts provided the source from which TCR beta CDR3 regions were amplified. An initial round of RT-PCR targeting the TCR CDR3 relied on the HTBI primer set. TCRdb itself ran the multiplex PCR reads through MiXCR, one entry per CDR3 protein. The data contain hundreds of thousands of distinct CDR3 sequences, roughly 22% of them seen just once; the ten biggest clones take up 35% to 40%. This TCR came from a woman in her forties with Graves' ophthalmopathy. The sequencing input was blood. The chain combines TRBV4-1 with TRBJ2-5; TRBD2 is a possible D gene (7 bases). This chain's CDR3 is CASSHARQAGESQYF. CDR3 nucleotides: TGCGCCAGCAGCCACGCCCGACAGGCGGGGGAGAGCCAGTACTTC.